This T cell receptor (beta chain) was documented in a study of CD8 T cells in Susac syndrome. It was with random hexamers that about 0.45 to 1 ug RNA was reverse transcribed. Amplification of TCR beta CDR3 by immunoSEQ multiplex PCR spanned 54 Vbeta and 13 Jbeta. TCRdb processed the immunoSEQ multiplex PCR reads anew with MiXCR; each CDR3 protein has one entry. The sample has about 120,000 distinct CDR3 sequences, roughly 94% seen once. Blood CD8+ and CD4+ T cells underwent high-throughput TCR beta sequencing. Age- and sex-matched healthy donors served as the control group. Both CD4+ and CD8+ T cells were negatively isolated, and TEMRA cells underwent FACS enrichment. Trimming pared 4 bases from V and 2 bases from J, leaving 15 bases between. CDR1 SGHRS and CDR2 YFSETQ come from the germline V gene. The CDR3 covers 16 residues. This clonotype was counted once.

This clonotype was sampled from a human donor in good health. Sequences were obtained from CD4+ T cells from PBMCs. The chain combines TRBV5-1 with TRBJ2-2; either TRBD1 or TRBD2 may supply D (6 bases each). Here the CDR3 reads CASSVGGYLNTGELFF. The DNA of the CDR3 is TGCGCCAGCAGCGTAGGGGGGTACCTTAACACCGGGGAGCTGTTTTTT. The full variable domain, its missing parts supplied by reference TRBV5-1 and TRBJ2-2, is KAGVTQTPRYLIKTRGQQVTLSCSPISGHRSVSWYQQTPGQGLQFLFEYFSETQRNKGNFPGRFSGRQFSNSRSEMNVSTLELGDSALYLCASSVGGYLNTGELFFGEGSRLTVL.